This T cell receptor (beta chain) came from a study of post-analysis software for immune sequencing data. Prepared libraries of TCR beta cDNA carried unique molecular identifiers. TCRdb passed the PCR reads through MiXCR, listing each CDR3 protein once. The profile shows some 700,000 distinct CDR3 sequences, approximately 59% of them singletons. Germline V gene data show CDR1 as MNHEY and CDR2 as SMNVEV (reference sequence). There are 14 residues in the CDR3. V lost 7 bases and J lost 1; bases outside the gene matches: 4. Study-level results: Included in a set of five TRBV segments more frequent in patients than controls were TRBV5-6, TRBV5-1 and TRBV20-1.

As to this clonotype: Its antigen is not known.

The TCR originated in a girl aged 2 to 9 with multiple sclerosis. This chain links TRBV27 with TRBJ2-7, with 10 bases lining up with TRBD1. Sequenced: blood. The DNA of the CDR3 is TGTGCCAGCAAAGGACAGGGGGGTTCCTACGAGCAGTACTTC. The encoded protein is CASKGQGGSYEQYF.